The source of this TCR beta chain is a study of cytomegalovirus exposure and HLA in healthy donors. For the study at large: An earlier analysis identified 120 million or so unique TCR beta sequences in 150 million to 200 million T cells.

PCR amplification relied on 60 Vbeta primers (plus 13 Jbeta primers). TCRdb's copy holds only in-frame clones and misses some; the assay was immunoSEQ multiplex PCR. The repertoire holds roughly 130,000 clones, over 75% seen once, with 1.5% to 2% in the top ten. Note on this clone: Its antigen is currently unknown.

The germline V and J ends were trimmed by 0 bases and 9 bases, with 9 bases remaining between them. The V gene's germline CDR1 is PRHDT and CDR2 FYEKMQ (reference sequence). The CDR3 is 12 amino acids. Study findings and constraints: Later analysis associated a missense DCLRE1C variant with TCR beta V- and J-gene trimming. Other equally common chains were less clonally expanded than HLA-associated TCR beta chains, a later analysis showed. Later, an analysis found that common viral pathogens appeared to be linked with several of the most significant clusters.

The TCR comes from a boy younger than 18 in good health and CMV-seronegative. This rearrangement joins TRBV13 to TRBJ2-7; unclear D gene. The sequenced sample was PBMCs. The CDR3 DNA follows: TGTGCCAGCAGCTTAGGGGCAGGTTGGCAGTACTTC. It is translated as CASSLGAGWQYF.